What follows are 13 T cell receptor beta chains derived from one specimen sequenced in a study of blood T cell repertoires in COVID-19. Generated by immunoSEQ multiplex PCR, the TCRdb table keeps only in-frame clones and is missing some. The table includes under 200,000 clones, around 89% detected once. The source material was PBMCs or T cells enriched from blood (not recorded which). Receptors were obtained from a woman aged 45-65 years who had recovered from COVID-19.

V is TRBV11-3 and J is TRBJ1-1; D not resolved. CDR3 size: 11 residues. V was cut by 7 bases and J by 7 bases, with 10 bases left in between. CDR1 is SGHNT and CDR2 is YENEEA in the germline V gene. The DNA of the CDR3 is TGTGCCAGCACCTCCTCGGGTGAAGCTTTCTTT. It is translated as CASTSSGEAFF.

This chain connects TRBV14 to TRBJ2-7; 8 bases are shared with TRBD2. The J segment lost 5 bases and the V segment lost 3 bases, leaving 9 bases of the junction unmatched. Germline CDR1 reads SGHDN; CDR2 reads FVKESK. The CDR3 consists of 15 residues. The CDR3 reads CASSQARTSLNEQYF. CDR3 nucleotides: TGTGCCAGCAGCCAGGCTCGGACTAGCTTGAACGAGCAGTACTTC. The entire variable domain, with the rest obtained from reference TRBV14 and TRBJ2-7, is as follows: EAGVTQFPSHSVIEKGQTVTLRCDPISGHDNLYWYRRVMGKEIKFLLHFVKESKQDESGMPNNRFLAERTGGTYSTLKVQPAELEDSGVYFCASSQARTSLNEQYFGPGTRLTVT.

V is TRBV7-2 and J is TRBJ1-2; TRBD1 agrees at 7 bases. The ends lost 5 bases at V and 0 bases at J; junction bases unmatched: 15. CDR1 SGHTA and CDR2 FQGNSA come from the germline V gene. This CDR3 has 18 residues. The CDR3 DNA is TGTGCCAGCAGCCCACCAGGGGGTTACAGGAGCTCTAACTATGGCTACACCTTC. As protein: CASSPPGGYRSSNYGYTF.

The sample holds a few counts of this clone. The chain joins TRBV12-3 or TRBV12-4 to TRBJ2-7; maybe TRBD1 (5 bases). Trimming removed 6 bases at V and 3 bases at J, with 9 bases between. The CDR3 covers 12 residues. CDR3 sequence reads: CASSLTGYEQYF. The CDR3 region has the DNA TGTGCCAGCAGCTTAACAGGCTACGAGCAGTACTTC.

This clone came up once. The chain employs TRBV4-1 and TRBJ1-6, with D perhaps matching TRBD1 (6 bases). The V end was cut by 4 bases, the J end by 9 bases, with 10 bases between. The CDR3 is 13 residues long. Germline V gives CDR1 MGHRA, CDR2 YSYEKL. CDR3 residues: CASSPTGFSPLHF. CDR3 nucleotides: TGCGCCAGCAGCCCAACAGGGTTTTCACCCCTCCACTTT.

This chain links TRBV15 with TRBJ2-3; 9 bases map to TRBD2. Germline CDR1 LNHNV, CDR2 YYDKDF (reference sequence). This CDR3 has 15 residues. Losses at the gene ends were 5 bases for V and 3 bases for J; bases not matched to a gene: 6. The CDR3 DNA reads as TGTGCCACCAGCTCGCGGGGGGGCCGAACAGATACGCAGTATTTT. Protein sequence: CATSSRGGRTDTQYF.

V and J are TRBV4-1 and TRBJ2-7; maybe TRBD1 (6 bases). Trimming pared 4 bases from V and 2 bases from J, leaving 18 bases between. Looked up from germline, CDR1 is MGHRA and CDR2 is YSYEKL. This CDR3 has 16 residues. CDR3 bases: TGCGCCAGCAGCCGGGTTCCTCAGGGGCGGACCTACGAGCAGTACTTC. Translation: CASSRVPQGRTYEQYF.

The V call is TRBV7-2, the J call TRBJ1-1; 8 bases align to TRBD1. The V gene end was trimmed by 5 bases and the J gene end by 4 bases; junction bases not matched to a gene: 6. CDR3 length equals 14 residues. Germline CDR1 SGHTA, CDR2 FQGNSA. The CDR3 is CASSPTGVSTEAFF. The DNA of the CDR3 is TGTGCCAGCAGCCCGACAGGGGTAAGCACTGAAGCTTTCTTT.

This clone turned up a few times. The rearrangement joins TRBV18 to TRBJ1-2, with D uncertain. This CDR3 is 14 amino acids long. In germline, CDR1 is KGHSH, CDR2 LQKENI. V dropped 3 bases and J dropped 4 bases, with 12 bases sitting between them. The CDR3 nucleotides are TGTGCCAGCTCACCCACGGGGTTTACCTATGGCTACACCTTC. This gives the protein CASSPTGFTYGYTF. Full variable domain (missing parts from reference TRBV18 and TRBJ1-2): NAGVMQNPRHLVRRRGQEARLRCSPMKGHSHVYWYRQLPEEGLKFMVYLQKENIIDESGMPKERFSAEFPKEGPSILRIQQVVRGDSAAYFCASSPTGFTYGYTFGSGTRLTVV.

The V gene is TRBV30, the J gene TRBJ2-5; D gene ambiguous. The CDR3 runs 12 residues. V lost 4 bases and J 7 bases, leaving 13 bases between the germline ends. The germline CDR1 and CDR2 sequences are GTSNPN and SVGIG (reference sequence). The CDR3 is CAWKESSGTQYF. The CDR3 nucleotides read TGTGCCTGGAAGGAGAGTTCGGGGACCCAGTACTTC.

The genes are TRBV7-2 and TRBJ1-6, with 8 bases fitting TRBD1. V gave up 4 bases and J gave up 10 bases; unmatched junction bases: 6. The CDR3 contains 14 residues. The germline CDR1 and CDR2 sequences are SGHTA and FQGNSA. The CDR3 loop is CASSSTGGESPLHF. Here the CDR3 DNA reads TGTGCCAGCAGCTCCACAGGGGGGGAGTCACCCCTCCACTTT.

This chain uses TRBV5-1 with TRBJ1-6; no reliable D call. CDR1 and CDR2 (germline): SGHRS, YFSETQ. Trimming pared 4 bases from V and 6 bases from J, leaving 17 bases between. The CDR3 length is 16 residues. The CDR3 here is CASSPGLSTTNSPLHF. CDR3 coding DNA: TGCGCCAGCAGCCCCGGACTCTCAACTACTAATTCACCCCTCCACTTT.

The chain employs TRBV3-1 (or the pseudogene TRBV3-2) and TRBJ2-2; 9 bases line up with TRBD1. The CDR3 contains 14 residues. Trimming took 6 bases from V and 3 from J; bases not matched to a gene: 2. Germline V gene lookup returns CDR1 LGHDT and CDR2 YNNKEL (reference sequence). The CDR3, as DNA: TGTGCCAGCAGGGACAGGGGTTACACCGGGGAGCTGTTTTTT. Encoded protein: CASRDRGYTGELFF.